These 21 T cell receptor beta chains came from one sample sequenced in a study of OX40 agonist ivuxolimab in advanced cancers. Sequencing used immunoSEQ multiplex PCR; TCRdb keeps in-frame clones, though not all of them. Among approximately 86,000 clones listed, approximately 90% were seen once. Sequences were derived from CD4+ or CD8+ T cells sorted from blood, sampled in a trial of the OX40 agonist ivuxolimab. The source of these receptors is an adult with an advanced solid tumor such as melanoma, head and neck, liver or kidney cancer.

The chain employs TRBV5-1 and TRBJ2-3, with 11 nucleotides matching TRBD2. CDR3 length: 17 residues. Trimming took 0 bases from V and 2 from J; bases not matched to a gene: 5. CDR1 is SGHRS and CDR2 is YFSETQ in the germline V gene. The CDR3 protein is CASSLAVAGGNTDTQYF. The CDR3 DNA follows: TGCGCCAGCAGCTTGGCCGTAGCGGGAGGGAACACAGATACGCAGTATTTT.

V usage is TRBV29-1 and J usage is TRBJ2-7; D possibly corresponds to TRBD2 (6 bases). CDR1 and CDR2 (germline): SQVTM, ANQGSEA. Trimming cost V 1 base and J 2 bases, with 12 bases left between them. This CDR3 has 14 amino acids. The CDR3 is CSVEAGRGAYEQYF. CDR3 sequence (DNA): TGCAGCGTTGAAGCGGGGCGGGGTGCCTACGAGCAGTACTTC.

The chain recombines TRBV6-6 with TRBJ2-2; a possible D gene is TRBD2 (6 bases). The V gene's germline CDR1 is MNHNY and CDR2 SVGAGI (reference sequence). The CDR3 is 16 amino acids. V was pared by 6 bases and J by 4 bases, with 18 bases between. The CDR3 sequence: CASSPPGVAATGELFF. As DNA, the CDR3 is TGTGCCAGCAGCCCTCCGGGGGTAGCGGCCACCGGGGAGCTGTTTTTT.

The rearrangement links TRBV5-6 to TRBJ2-3; TRBD1 matches 7 bases. Germline V gene sequence: CDR1 SGHDT, CDR2 YYEEEE. J lost 3 bases, V lost 4 bases, and 5 bases had no gene match. This CDR3 contains 14 residues. The CDR3 protein is CASSETGATDTQYF. In nucleotides, the CDR3 is TGTGCCAGCAGCGAAACAGGGGCGACAGATACGCAGTATTTT.

V usage is TRBV28 and J usage is TRBJ2-2, with unresolved D. V lost 2 bases, J lost 0 bases, and 10 bases lay in between. This CDR3 is built from 16 residues. Germline V CDR1 and CDR2: MDHEN, SYDVKM. DNA of the CDR3: TGTGCCAGCAGTTTAGGGCGGATGCCGAACACCGGGGAGCTGTTTTTT. Its translation is CASSLGRMPNTGELFF.

The rearrangement links TRBV7-9 to TRBJ2-7; the D is unclear. From germline, CDR1 is SEHNR and CDR2 FQNEAQ (reference sequence). CDR3 length: 12 residues. V gave up 3 bases and J gave up 4 bases, with 7 bases separating them. The CDR3 loop reads CASSLSRYEQYF. The CDR3 DNA follows: TGTGCCAGCAGCTTGTCTAGGTACGAGCAGTACTTC.

CDR3 DNA: TGTGCCAGTAGTAGGACTAGCGGGAGTTACGAGCAGTACTTC. Its translation: CASSRTSGSYEQYF. The chain carries TRBV19 and TRBJ2-7; 13 bases line up with TRBD2. This CDR3 contains 14 residues. After removal of 4 bases from V and 4 bases from J, the junction contained 1 base not matched to a gene. Germline loops: CDR1 LNHDA, CDR2 SQIVND (reference sequence).

V usage is TRBV5-8 and J usage is TRBJ2-5; 8 bases match TRBD2. V trimming: 3 bases; J trimming: 5 bases; junction bases outside the gene matches: 12. This CDR3 has 16 amino acids. The germline gives CDR1 SGHTS, CDR2 YDEGEE. The CDR3 spells CASSYSPGGPDETQYF. For the CDR3, the DNA is TGTGCCAGCAGCTATTCGCCGGGAGGGCCGGATGAGACCCAGTACTTC.

The chain recombines TRBV7-3 with TRBJ2-1; TRBD2 matches 13 bases. The V gene's germline CDR1 is SGHTA and CDR2 FQGTGA. The CDR3 runs to 14 residues. The ends lost 6 bases at V and 5 bases at J; junction bases unmatched: 1. CDR3 residues: CASRLAGGDNEQFF. The CDR3 DNA sequence: TGTGCCAGCAGACTAGCGGGAGGGGACAATGAGCAGTTCTTC.

This chain links TRBV19 with TRBJ1-2; 10 positions match TRBD1. The CDR3 length is 15 residues. With 11 bases clipped from V and 7 bases from J, the junction kept 16 bases outside the gene matches. Germline assignment: CDR1 LNHDA and CDR2 SQIVND (reference sequence). CDR3 region: CAGSTTGTGDGGYTF. The CDR3 DNA reads as TGTGCCGGATCCACAACCGGGACAGGGGATGGTGGCTACACCTTC.

This clone showed up just a few times. The gene calls are TRBV9 and TRBJ1-1; no clear D. Trimming pared 0 bases from V and 0 bases from J, leaving 9 bases between. Germline lookup yields CDR1 SGDLS and CDR2 YYNGEE. The CDR3 covers 15 residues. CDR3 DNA: TGTGCCAGCAGCGTAGATGTAGGATTGAACACTGAAGCTTTCTTT. Protein sequence: CASSVDVGLNTEAFF.

The DNA of the CDR3 is TGTGCCAGCAGATTCGGGACAGGGGGACGGACCGGGGAGCTGTTTTTT. This sequence encodes CASRFGTGGRTGELFF. The genes are TRBV28 and TRBJ2-2; TRBD1 matches at 11 bases. CDR3 length equals 16 residues. V lost 6 bases to trimming and J lost 5 bases; unmatched junction nucleotides: 8. CDR1 is MDHEN and CDR2 is SYDVKM in the germline V gene.

V and J are TRBV6-5 and TRBJ1-2; D is ambiguous. Germline values: CDR1 MNHEY, CDR2 SVGAGI. The germline V and J ends were trimmed by 5 bases and 5 bases, with 15 bases remaining between them. The CDR3 has 14 amino acids. The CDR3 spells CASSNNRADYGYTF. The DNA of the CDR3 is TGTGCCAGCAGTAACAACCGGGCCGATTATGGCTACACCTTC.

The chain couples TRBV7-6 to TRBJ2-1; no firm D call. V was clipped by 5 bases and J by 6 bases, with 8 bases between them. The germline gives CDR1 SGHVS, CDR2 FNYEAQ. The CDR3 is made up of 12 amino acids. The CDR3 DNA is TGTGCCAGCAGCCCTTCTCCCAATGAGCAGTTCTTC. It encodes CASSPSPNEQFF.

This rearrangement joins TRBV23-1 to TRBJ2-2; D may be TRBD1 or TRBD2 (5 bases each). TRBV23-1 is reported as an ORF; its role is uncertain. The V gene lost 7 bases and the J gene lost 4 bases, with 13 bases spanning the gap. The CDR3 length is 14 residues. DNA of the CDR3: TGCGCCAGCAACTGTTATGGGGGCACCGGGGAGCTGTTTTTT. Translated: CASNCYGGTGELFF.

The V gene is TRBV7-9, the J gene TRBJ2-1, with 10 bases that match TRBD1. V trimming: 0 bases; J trimming: 6 bases; junction bases outside the gene matches: 2. The germline CDR1 and CDR2 sequences are SEHNR and FQNEAQ (reference sequence). CDR3 length: 15 amino acids. CDR3 nucleotides: TGTGCCAGCAGCTTAGCACGGACAGGGGGCAATGAGCAGTTCTTC. Translating it yields CASSLARTGGNEQFF.

The CDR3 nucleotides are TGTGCCAGCAGCCGTCGACAGGGTTTCTACGCTAAAAAACTGTTTTTT. Its translation: CASSRRQGFYAKKLFF. The V and J genes are TRBV28 and TRBJ1-4; TRBD1 agrees at 7 bases. V shed 6 bases and J 9 bases; nucleotides not matched to a gene: 16. Germline lookup yields CDR1 MDHEN and CDR2 SYDVKM. This CDR3 contains 16 residues.

The gene calls are TRBV18 and TRBJ2-2; TRBD1 matches at 7 bases. After removal of 3 bases from V and 1 base from J, the junction contained 5 bases not matched to a gene. The CDR3 runs to 16 residues. Looked up from germline, CDR1 is KGHSH and CDR2 is LQKENI. The CDR3 DNA follows: TGTGCCAGCTCACCCCGACAGGGTCAGAACACCGGGGAGCTGTTTTTT. Residues: CASSPRQGQNTGELFF.

The chain combines TRBV7-2 with TRBJ2-3, with a tentative D call TRBD2 (6 bases). Trimming removed 6 bases at V and 3 bases at J, with 13 bases between. CDR1 and CDR2 from the germline V gene are SGHTA and FQGNSA. The CDR3 loop spans 14 amino acids. The DNA of the CDR3 is TGTGCCAGCAGACGGGGGTTCGGTACAGATACGCAGTATTTT. Protein: CASRRGFGTDTQYF.

This rearrangement joins TRBV28 to TRBJ2-2, with 12 bases lining up with TRBD2. Trimming cost V 4 bases and J 5 bases; bases outside gene matches: 8. Germline V gene lookup returns CDR1 MDHEN and CDR2 SYDVKM. The CDR3 has 17 residues. The DNA for the CDR3 is TGTGCCAGCAGTTCCTATAGGCTAGCGGGAGGGACCGGGGAGCTGTTTTTT. Encoded protein: CASSSYRLAGGTGELFF.

This sequence joins TRBV6-5 and TRBJ2-1; the D call may be TRBD1 or TRBD2 (5 bases each). The V gene lost 5 bases and the J gene lost 5 bases, with 16 bases spanning the gap. CDR3 length: 15 amino acids. CDR1 is MNHEY, CDR2 SVGAGI, per germline. The chain's CDR3 is CASSPPGRGDNEQFF. CDR3 DNA sequence: TGTGCCAGCAGTCCCCCGGGGCGCGGAGACAATGAGCAGTTCTTC.